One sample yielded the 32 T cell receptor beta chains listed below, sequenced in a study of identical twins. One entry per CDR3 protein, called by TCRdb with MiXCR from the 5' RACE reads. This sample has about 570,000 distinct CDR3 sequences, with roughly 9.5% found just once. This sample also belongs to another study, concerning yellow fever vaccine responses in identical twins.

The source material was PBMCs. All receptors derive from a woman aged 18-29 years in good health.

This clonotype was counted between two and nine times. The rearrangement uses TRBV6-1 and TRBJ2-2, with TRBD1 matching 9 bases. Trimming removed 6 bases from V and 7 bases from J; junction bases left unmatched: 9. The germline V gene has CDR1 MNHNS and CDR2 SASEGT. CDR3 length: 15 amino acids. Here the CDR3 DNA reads TGTGCCAGCAGGACCGGGACAGGGTGGAACGGGGAGCTGTTTTTT. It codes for CASRTGTGWNGELFF.

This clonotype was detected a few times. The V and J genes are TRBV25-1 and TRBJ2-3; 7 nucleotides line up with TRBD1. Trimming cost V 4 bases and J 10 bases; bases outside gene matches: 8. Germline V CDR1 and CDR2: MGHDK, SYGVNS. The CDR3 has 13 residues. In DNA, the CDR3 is TGTGCCAGCAGTGGGGGACAGTCAAGGCCGCAGTATTTT. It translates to CASSGGQSRPQYF.

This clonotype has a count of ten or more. CDR3 sequence (DNA): TGTGCCAGCAAAGGGGACACCAGCACCGGGGAGCTGTTTTTT. Its translation: CASKGDTSTGELFF. This chain uses TRBV6-2 or TRBV6-3 with TRBJ2-2, with a weak D call TRBD1 (6 bases). This CDR3 region has 14 residues. Germline V gene lookup returns CDR1 MNHEY and CDR2 SVGEGT. The V and J ends lost 7 bases and 4 bases respectively, with 13 bases between them.

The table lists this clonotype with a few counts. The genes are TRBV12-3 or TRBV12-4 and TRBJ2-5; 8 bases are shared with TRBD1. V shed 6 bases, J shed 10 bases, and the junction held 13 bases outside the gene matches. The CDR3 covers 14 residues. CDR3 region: CASSPGQGQGGQYF. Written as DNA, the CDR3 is TGTGCCAGCAGCCCCGGACAGGGCCAAGGTGGCCAGTACTTC.

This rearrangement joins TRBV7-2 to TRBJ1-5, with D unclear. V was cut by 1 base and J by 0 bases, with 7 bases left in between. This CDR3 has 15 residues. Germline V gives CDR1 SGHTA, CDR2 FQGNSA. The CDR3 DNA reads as TGTGCCAGCAGCTTAGAGGAGAATAGCAATCAGCCCCAGCATTTT. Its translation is CASSLEENSNQPQHF. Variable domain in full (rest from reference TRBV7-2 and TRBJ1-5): GAGVSQSPSNKVTEKGKDVELRCDPISGHTALYWYRQSLGQGLEFLIYFQGNSAPDKSGLPSDRFSAERTGGSVSTLTIQRTQQEDSAVYLCASSLEENSNQPQHFGDGTRLSIL.

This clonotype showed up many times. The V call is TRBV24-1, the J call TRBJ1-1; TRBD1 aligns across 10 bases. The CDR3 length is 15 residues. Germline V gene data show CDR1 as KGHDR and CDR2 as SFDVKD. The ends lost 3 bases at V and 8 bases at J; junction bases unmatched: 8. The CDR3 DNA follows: TGTGCCACCAGTGATGGCGACAGGGGGCGACGGGAAGCTTTCTTT. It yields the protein CATSDGDRGRREAFF.

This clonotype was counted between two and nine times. In nucleotides, the CDR3 is TGCGCCAGCAGCGAGTTACACGTCGAAAAACTGTTTTTT. Translation: CASSELHVEKLFF. The chain links TRBV5-1 to TRBJ1-4; no definite D call. Trimming shortened V by 4 bases and J by 8 bases, and 12 bases separated the two germline ends. The CDR3 has 13 amino acids. The germline V gene has CDR1 SGHRS and CDR2 YFSETQ.

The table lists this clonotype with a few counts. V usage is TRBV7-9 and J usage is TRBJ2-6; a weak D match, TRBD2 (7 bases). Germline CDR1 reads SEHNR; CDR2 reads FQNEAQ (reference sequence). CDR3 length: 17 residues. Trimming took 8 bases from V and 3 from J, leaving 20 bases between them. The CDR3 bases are TGTGCCAGCCCCCAAATAGGGGGGGTAAGTGGGGCCAACGTCCTGACTTTC. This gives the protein CASPQIGGVSGANVLTF. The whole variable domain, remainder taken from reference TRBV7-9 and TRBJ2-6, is DTGVSQNPRHKITKRGQNVTFRCDPISEHNRLYWYRQTLGQGPEFLTYFQNEAQLEKSRLLSDRFSAERPKGSFSTLEIQRTEQGDSAMYLCASPQIGGVSGANVLTFGAGSRLTVL.

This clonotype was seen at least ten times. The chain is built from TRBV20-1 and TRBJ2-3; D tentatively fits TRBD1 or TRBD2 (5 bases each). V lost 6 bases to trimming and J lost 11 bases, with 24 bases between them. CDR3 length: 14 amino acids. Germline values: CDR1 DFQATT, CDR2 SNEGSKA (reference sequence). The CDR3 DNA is TGCAGTGCCCTCAATAGGGGACCTCCGGTTGGGCAGTATTTT. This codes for CSALNRGPPVGQYF.

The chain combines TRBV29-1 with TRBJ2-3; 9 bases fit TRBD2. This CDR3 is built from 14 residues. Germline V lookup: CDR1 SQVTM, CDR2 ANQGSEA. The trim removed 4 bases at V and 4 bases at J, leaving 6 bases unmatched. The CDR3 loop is CSVVGTSQADTQYF. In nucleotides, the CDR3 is TGCAGCGTTGTTGGGACTAGCCAGGCAGATACGCAGTATTTT.

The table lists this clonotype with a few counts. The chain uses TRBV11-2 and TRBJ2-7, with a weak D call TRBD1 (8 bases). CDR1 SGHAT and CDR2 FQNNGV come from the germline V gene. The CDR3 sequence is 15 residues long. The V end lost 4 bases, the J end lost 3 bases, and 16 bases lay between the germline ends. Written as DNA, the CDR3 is TGTGCCAGCAGCTCCAACAGGGGGGAGGGCTACGAGCAGTACTTC. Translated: CASSSNRGEGYEQYF.

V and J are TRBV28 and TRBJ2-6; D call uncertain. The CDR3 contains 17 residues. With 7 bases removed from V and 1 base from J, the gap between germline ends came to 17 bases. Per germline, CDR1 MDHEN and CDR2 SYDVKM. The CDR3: CASNMGGTVSGANVLTF. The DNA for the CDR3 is TGTGCCAGCAATATGGGCGGCACCGTATCTGGGGCCAACGTCCTGACTTTC.

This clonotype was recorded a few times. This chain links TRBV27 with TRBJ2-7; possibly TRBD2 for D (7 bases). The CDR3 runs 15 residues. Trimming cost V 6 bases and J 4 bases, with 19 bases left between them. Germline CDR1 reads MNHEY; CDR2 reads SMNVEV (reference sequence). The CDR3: CASREALGGGYEQYF. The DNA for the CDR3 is TGTGCCAGCAGGGAAGCTCTGGGAGGGGGATACGAGCAGTACTTC.

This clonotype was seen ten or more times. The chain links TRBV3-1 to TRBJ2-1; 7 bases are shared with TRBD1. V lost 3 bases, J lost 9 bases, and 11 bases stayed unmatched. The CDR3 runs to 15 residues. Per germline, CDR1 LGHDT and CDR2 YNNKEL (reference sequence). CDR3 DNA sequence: TGTGCCAGCAGCCAGAGTGACAGGGTATCAAGTGAGCAGTTCTTC. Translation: CASSQSDRVSSEQFF.

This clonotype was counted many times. The CDR3 bases are TGCGCCAGCAGCTTGGAAGGACAGGGGGCCCACGAGCAGTACTTC. Its protein product is CASSLEGQGAHEQYF. V gene TRBV5-1 combines with J gene TRBJ2-7; 11 bases agree with TRBD1. The CDR3 consists of 15 residues. The germline CDR1 and CDR2 sequences are SGHRS and YFSETQ. J was trimmed by 5 bases and V by 0 bases; bases with no gene match: 4.

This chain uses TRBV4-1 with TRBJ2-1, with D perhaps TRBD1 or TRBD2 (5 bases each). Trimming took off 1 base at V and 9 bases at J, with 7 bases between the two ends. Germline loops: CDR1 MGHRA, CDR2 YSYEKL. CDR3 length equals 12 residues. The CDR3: CASSQGGSEQFF. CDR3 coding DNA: TGCGCCAGCAGCCAAGGGGGGTCTGAGCAGTTCTTC.

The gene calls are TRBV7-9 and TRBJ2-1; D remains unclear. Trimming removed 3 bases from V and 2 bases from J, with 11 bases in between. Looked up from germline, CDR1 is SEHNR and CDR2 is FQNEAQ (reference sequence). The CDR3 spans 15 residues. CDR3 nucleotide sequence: TGTGCCAGCAGCTTGCCTGGATCTCCCTACAATGAGCAGTTCTTC. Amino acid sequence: CASSLPGSPYNEQFF.

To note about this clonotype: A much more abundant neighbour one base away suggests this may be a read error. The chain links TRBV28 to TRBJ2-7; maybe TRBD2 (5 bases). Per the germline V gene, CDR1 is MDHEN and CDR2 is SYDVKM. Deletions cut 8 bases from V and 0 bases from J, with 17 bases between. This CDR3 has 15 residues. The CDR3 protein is CASGGSDKGSYEQYF. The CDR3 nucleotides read TGTGCCAGCGGAGGCTCCGACAAGGGCTCCTACGAGCAGTACTTC. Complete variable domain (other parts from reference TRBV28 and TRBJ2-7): DVKVTQSSRYLVKRTGEKVFLECVQDMDHENMFWYRQDPGLGLRLIYFSYDVKMKEKGDIPEGYSVSREKKERFSLILESASTNQTSMYLCASGGSDKGSYEQYFGPGTRLTVT.

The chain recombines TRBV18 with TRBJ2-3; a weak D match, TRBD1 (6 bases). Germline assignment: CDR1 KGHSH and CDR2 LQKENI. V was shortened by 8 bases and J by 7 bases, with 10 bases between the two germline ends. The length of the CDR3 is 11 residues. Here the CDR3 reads CASRGHNTQYF. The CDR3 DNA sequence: TGTGCCAGCCGGGGACACAATACGCAGTATTTT.

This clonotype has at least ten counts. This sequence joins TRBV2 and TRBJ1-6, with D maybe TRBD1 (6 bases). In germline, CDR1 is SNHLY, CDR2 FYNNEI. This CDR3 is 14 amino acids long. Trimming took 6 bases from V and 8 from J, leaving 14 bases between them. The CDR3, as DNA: TGTGCCAGCAGACGCGGGACAAATTATTCACCCCTCCACTTT. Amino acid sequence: CASRRGTNYSPLHF.

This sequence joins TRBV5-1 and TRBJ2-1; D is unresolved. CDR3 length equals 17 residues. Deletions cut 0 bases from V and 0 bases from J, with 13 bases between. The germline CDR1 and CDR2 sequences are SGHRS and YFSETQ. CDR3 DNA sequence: TGCGCCAGCAGCTTGGTCGAAGTCTTCAGCTCCTACAATGAGCAGTTCTTC. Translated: CASSLVEVFSSYNEQFF.

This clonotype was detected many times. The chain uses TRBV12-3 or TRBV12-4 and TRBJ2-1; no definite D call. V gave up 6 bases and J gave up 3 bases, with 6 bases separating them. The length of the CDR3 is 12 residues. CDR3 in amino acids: CASRENYNEQFF. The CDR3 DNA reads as TGTGCCAGCAGGGAGAACTACAATGAGCAGTTCTTC.

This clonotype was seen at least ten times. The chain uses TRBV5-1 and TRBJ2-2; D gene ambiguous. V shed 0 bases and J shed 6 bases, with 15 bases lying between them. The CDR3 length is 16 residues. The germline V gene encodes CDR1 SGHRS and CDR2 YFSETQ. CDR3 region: CASSLEDGDESGELFF. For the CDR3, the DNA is TGCGCCAGCAGCTTGGAGGACGGTGACGAGTCCGGGGAGCTGTTTTTT.

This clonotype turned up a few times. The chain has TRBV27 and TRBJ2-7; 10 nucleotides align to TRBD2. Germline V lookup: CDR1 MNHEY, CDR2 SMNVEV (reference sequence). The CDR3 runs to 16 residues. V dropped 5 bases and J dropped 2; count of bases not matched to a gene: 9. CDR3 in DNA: TGTGCCAGCAGTACGCAGGGACTAGCGAAAACCTACGAGCAGTACTTC. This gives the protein CASSTQGLAKTYEQYF.

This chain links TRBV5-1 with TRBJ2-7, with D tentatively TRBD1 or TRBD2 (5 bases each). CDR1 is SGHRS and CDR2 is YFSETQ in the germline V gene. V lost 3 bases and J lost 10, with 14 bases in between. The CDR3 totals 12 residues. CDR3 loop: CASSSPGASQYF. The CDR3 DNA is TGCGCCAGCAGCTCGCCCGGGGCTAGTCAGTACTTC.

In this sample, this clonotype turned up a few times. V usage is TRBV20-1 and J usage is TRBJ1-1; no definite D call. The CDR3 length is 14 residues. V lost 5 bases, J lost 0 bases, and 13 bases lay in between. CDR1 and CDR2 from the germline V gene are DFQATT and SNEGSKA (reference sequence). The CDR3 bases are TGCAGTGCTCAACGAACGACCCTGAACACTGAAGCTTTCTTT. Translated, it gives CSAQRTTLNTEAFF.

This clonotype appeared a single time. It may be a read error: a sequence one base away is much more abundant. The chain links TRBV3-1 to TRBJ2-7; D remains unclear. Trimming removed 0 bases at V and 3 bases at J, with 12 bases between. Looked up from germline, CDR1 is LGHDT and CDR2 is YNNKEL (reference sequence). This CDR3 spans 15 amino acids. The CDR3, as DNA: TGTGCCAGCAGCCAAGAGGGCAGCGCCTTCTACGAGCAGTACTTC. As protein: CASSQEGSAFYEQYF.

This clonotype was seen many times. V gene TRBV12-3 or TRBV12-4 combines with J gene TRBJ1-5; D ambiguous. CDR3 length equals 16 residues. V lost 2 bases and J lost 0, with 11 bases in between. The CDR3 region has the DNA TGTGCCAGCAGTTTACGGACCCCAGGTAGCAATCAGCCCCAGCATTTT. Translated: CASSLRTPGSNQPQHF.

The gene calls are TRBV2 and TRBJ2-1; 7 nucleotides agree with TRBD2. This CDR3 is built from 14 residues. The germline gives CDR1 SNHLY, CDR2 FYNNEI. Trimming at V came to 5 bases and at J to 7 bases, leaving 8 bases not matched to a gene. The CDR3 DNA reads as TGTGCCAGCAGTCCCGGATCGCGGGGGAATGAGCAGTTCTTC. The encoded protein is CASSPGSRGNEQFF. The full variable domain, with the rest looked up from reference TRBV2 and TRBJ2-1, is EPEVTQTPSHQVTQMGQEVILRCVPISNHLYFYWYRQILGQKVEFLVSFYNNEISEKSEIFDDQFSVERPDGSNFTLKIRSTKLEDSAMYFCASSPGSRGNEQFFGPGTRLTVL.

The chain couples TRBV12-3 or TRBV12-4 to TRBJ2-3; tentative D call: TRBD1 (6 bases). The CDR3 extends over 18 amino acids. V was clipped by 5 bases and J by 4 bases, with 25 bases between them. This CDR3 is CASSLPRARGRTADTQYF. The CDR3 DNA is TGTGCCAGCAGTCTCCCCCGGGCCAGGGGCCGAACAGCAGATACGCAGTATTTT.

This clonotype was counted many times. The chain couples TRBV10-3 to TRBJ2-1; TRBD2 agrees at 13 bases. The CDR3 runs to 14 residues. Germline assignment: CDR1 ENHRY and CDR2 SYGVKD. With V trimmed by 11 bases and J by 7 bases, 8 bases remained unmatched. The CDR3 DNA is TGTGCCTCCCGGACTAGCGGGAGCGGAAATGAGCAGTTCTTC. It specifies CASRTSGSGNEQFF.

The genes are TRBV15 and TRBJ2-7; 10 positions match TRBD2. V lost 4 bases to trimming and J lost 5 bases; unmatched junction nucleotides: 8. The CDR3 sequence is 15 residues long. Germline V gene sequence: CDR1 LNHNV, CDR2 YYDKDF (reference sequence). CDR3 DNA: TGTGCCACCAGCATCGGGCTAGCGGGAGTAAACGAGCAGTACTTC. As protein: CATSIGLAGVNEQYF.